Below, 32 T cell receptor beta chains from the same sample are listed, as sequenced in a study of a mutant IDH1 vaccine in newly diagnosed glioma. The assay was immunoSEQ multiplex PCR, and TCRdb's table has in-frame clones only and misses some. Here the sample spans approximately 40,000 clones, 75% to 85% being singletons. Noted time point: week 5, during vaccination. All doses held 300 ug of mutant IDH1 20-mer peptide, with topical imiquimod. Antigens of these TCRs are unknown. This specimen consisted of PBMCs, obtained from a glioma patient whose treatment included an IDH1 peptide vaccine. Every receptor here comes from a man aged 40-49 years with glioma.

V and J are TRBV10-3 and TRBJ2-5, with D perhaps TRBD2 (5 bases). The CDR3 loop spans 16 amino acids. Deletions cut 3 bases from V and 2 bases from J, with 16 bases between. Per the germline V gene, CDR1 is ENHRY and CDR2 is SYGVKD. The CDR3 loop reads CAISDPDLSGQETQYF. The CDR3 DNA reads TGTGCCATCAGTGACCCGGACTTAAGTGGACAAGAGACCCAGTACTTC.

This chain uses TRBV11-1 with TRBJ1-2, with D possibly TRBD1 on 5 matching bases. The CDR3 loop spans 14 amino acids. Trimming took 5 bases from V and 0 from J, leaving 10 bases between them. The germline V gene has CDR1 SGHAT and CDR2 FQDESV (reference sequence). The CDR3 sequence is CASSLGQTNYGYTF. The CDR3, as DNA: TGTGCCAGCAGCCTTGGACAAACTAACTATGGCTACACCTTC.

The genes are TRBV7-9 and TRBJ2-5; 12 bases map to TRBD2. The CDR3 has 16 residues. V shed 4 bases and J 5 bases; nucleotides not matched to a gene: 8. In germline, CDR1 is SEHNR, CDR2 FQNEAQ (reference sequence). CDR3 DNA: TGTGCCAGCAGCTCCACGACTAGCGGGGGTTGGGAGACCCAGTACTTC. It specifies CASSSTTSGGWETQYF.

The V gene is TRBV5-1, the J gene TRBJ1-1; D is undetermined. The CDR3 covers 13 residues. Germline V gene lookup returns CDR1 SGHRS and CDR2 YFSETQ. Trimming shortened V by 4 bases and J by 8 bases, and 15 bases separated the two germline ends. The CDR3 coding sequence is TGCGCCAGCAGCATTCGGACTCAGCTGGAAGCTTTCTTT. This translates into CASSIRTQLEAFF.

This chain joins TRBV4-1 and TRBJ2-5; D not resolved. Germline values: CDR1 MGHRA, CDR2 YSYEKL. Trimming shortened V by 4 bases and J by 5 bases, and 11 bases separated the two germline ends. This CDR3 is 13 amino acids long. Here the CDR3 DNA reads TGCGCCAGCAGCCCTACCCTGGTTGAGACCCAGTACTTC. Translation: CASSPTLVETQYF.

In this sample, this clone turned up a few times. This chain joins TRBV20-1 and TRBJ1-1, with unresolved D. Germline V gene sequence: CDR1 DFQATT, CDR2 SNEGSKA (reference sequence). The CDR3 is 11 residues long. V shed 4 bases and J shed 11 bases, with 14 bases lying between them. The DNA of the CDR3 is TGCAGTGCTATTGCTGTGTTGGAGGCTTTCTTT. Amino acids: CSAIAVLEAFF.

V usage is TRBV27 and J usage is TRBJ2-7, with TRBD2 identical over 11 bases. The CDR3 runs 17 residues. The trim removed 2 bases at V and 3 bases at J, leaving 9 bases unmatched. CDR1 is MNHEY, CDR2 SMNVEV, per germline (reference sequence). The CDR3 bases are TGTGCCAGCAGTTTAAGGGTTTTCGGGACTAGCGGCTACGAGCAGTACTTC. As protein: CASSLRVFGTSGYEQYF.

The J gene is TRBJ2-3, the V gene TRBV7-2, with TRBD2 identical over 8 bases. V gave up 5 bases and J gave up 5 bases; unmatched junction bases: 3. CDR1 SGHTA and CDR2 FQGNSA come from the germline V gene. The CDR3 extends over 13 amino acids. CDR3 nucleotide sequence: TGTGCCAGCAGCCCCCGGGAGGGAGATACGCAGTATTTT. Translation gives CASSPREGDTQYF.

The gene calls are TRBV29-1 and TRBJ2-3; a possible D gene is TRBD2 (6 bases). This CDR3 is 12 amino acids long. CDR1 and CDR2 from the germline V gene are SQVTM and ANQGSEA. V was shortened by 2 bases and J by 4 bases, with 7 bases between the two germline ends. CDR3: CSVERGSDTQYF. DNA for the CDR3: TGCAGCGTTGAACGGGGGTCAGATACGCAGTATTTT.

This sequence joins TRBV7-9 and TRBJ2-6; D unresolved. CDR3 size: 13 residues. Trimming took 5 bases from V and 4 from J, leaving 6 bases between them. CDR1 SEHNR and CDR2 FQNEAQ come from the germline V gene (reference sequence). The CDR3 bases are TGTGCCAGCAGCGCTGCCGGGGCCAACGTCCTGACTTTC. Translated: CASSAAGANVLTF.

CDR3 nucleotide sequence: TGCAGCGGGACAGGGGACGACTATGGCTACACCTTC. Protein: CSGTGDDYGYTF. This rearrangement joins TRBV29-1 to TRBJ1-2; 9 bases agree with TRBD1. This CDR3 has 12 residues. The trim removed 7 bases at V and 3 bases at J, leaving 3 bases unmatched. Looked up from germline, CDR1 is SQVTM and CDR2 is ANQGSEA.

The chain employs TRBV27 and TRBJ2-3, with TRBD2 matching 10 bases. Germline lookup yields CDR1 MNHEY and CDR2 SMNVEV (reference sequence). V lost 3 bases, J lost 4 bases, and 7 bases stayed unmatched. CDR3 size: 16 residues. The CDR3 here is CASSFLRLAGPDTQYF. DNA of the CDR3: TGTGCCAGCAGTTTCCTTCGACTAGCGGGCCCAGATACGCAGTATTTT.

The chain has TRBV4-2 and TRBJ1-4; D is unclear. CDR1 and CDR2 from the germline V gene are LGHNA and YNFKEQ. Trimming removed 3 bases at V and 8 bases at J, with 10 bases between. The CDR3 sequence is 13 residues long. CDR3 region: CASSQSLREKLFF. The CDR3 DNA sequence: TGTGCCAGCAGCCAGTCCCTAAGGGAAAAACTGTTTTTT.

The chain recombines TRBV5-5 with TRBJ2-1, with 13 bases lining up with TRBD2. CDR3 length: 16 residues. V gave up 2 bases and J gave up 5 bases; unmatched junction bases: 4. From germline, CDR1 is SGHKS and CDR2 YYEKEE (reference sequence). The CDR3 DNA reads as TGTGCCAGCAGCTTCGGACTAGCGGGGGCTGACAATGAGCAGTTCTTC. Its protein is CASSFGLAGADNEQFF.

The chain combines TRBV15 with TRBJ2-3; D call uncertain. V was cut by 0 bases and J by 5 bases, with 12 bases left in between. The CDR3 is 15 amino acids. CDR1 and CDR2 from the germline V gene are LNHNV and YYDKDF (reference sequence). CDR3 residues: CATSREVGGLDTQYF. CDR3 coding DNA: TGTGCCACCAGCAGAGAAGTGGGTGGTTTAGATACGCAGTATTTT.

The CDR3, as DNA: TGTGCCATCAAGGCAGGGGAAGGCGATAGCGGGGAGCTGTTTTTT. Translated, it gives CAIKAGEGDSGELFF. The rearrangement uses TRBV10-3 and TRBJ2-2; D possibly corresponds to TRBD1 (6 bases). The CDR3 consists of 15 residues. Trimming cost V 7 bases and J 7 bases, with 19 bases left between them. Germline CDR1 is ENHRY and CDR2 is SYGVKD.

This chain joins TRBV6-5 and TRBJ2-7; 9 bases align to TRBD2. The germline gives CDR1 MNHEY, CDR2 SVGAGI. This CDR3 has 15 residues. The junction had 9 bases not matched to a gene; V was cut back by 6 bases and J by 3 bases. The DNA of the CDR3 is TGTGCCAGCAGCCTCTTAGCGGGGGCTCTCTACGAGCAGTACTTC. Translation: CASSLLAGALYEQYF.

In regard to this clone: One end of the junction is discordant with germline, which a read error may explain. The chain carries TRBV5-1 and TRBJ2-5, with D perhaps TRBD2 (6 bases). Germline CDR1 reads SGHRS; CDR2 reads YFSETQ. CDR3 length equals 14 residues. CDR3: CASRLDLTSLRTDF. The DNA for the CDR3 is TGCGCCAGCAGGTTGGACCTGACTAGTCTACGTACAGACTTC.

This clone appeared a few times. This chain links TRBV5-4 with TRBJ2-5; 8 bases agree with TRBD2. This CDR3 contains 14 residues. Germline CDR1 reads SGHNT; CDR2 reads YYREEE (reference sequence). Unmatched junction bases numbered 5, after V lost 2 bases and J lost 5 bases. The CDR3 bases are TGTGCCAGCAGCTTCGGGAGGGCGCGGGAGACCCAGTACTTC. It yields the protein CASSFGRARETQYF.

This clone was recorded a few times. The V gene is TRBV11-2, the J gene TRBJ1-3; D might be TRBD1 (6 bases). This CDR3 is 14 amino acids long. Trimming stripped 4 bases from V and 2 bases from J, with 9 bases between. The V gene's germline CDR1 is SGHAT and CDR2 FQNNGV. The CDR3 reads CASSSGTTGNTIYF. The DNA for the CDR3 is TGTGCCAGCAGCTCGGGGACAACTGGAAACACCATATATTTT.

This rearrangement joins TRBV13 to TRBJ2-2; TRBD2 is a possible D gene (5 bases). V was cut by 5 bases and J by 0 bases, with 13 bases left in between. The CDR3 covers 16 residues. Germline assignment: CDR1 PRHDT and CDR2 FYEKMQ (reference sequence). This chain's CDR3 is CASSPLSLANTGELFF. As DNA, the CDR3 is TGTGCCAGCAGCCCCCTTTCACTAGCGAACACCGGGGAGCTGTTTTTT.

The chain uses TRBV5-1 and TRBJ2-3; perhaps TRBD2 as D (6 bases). Germline CDR1 SGHRS, CDR2 YFSETQ. Between the trimmed V and J ends, which lost 4 bases and 6 bases, there was a span of 15 bases. The CDR3 sequence is 14 residues long. CDR3 region: CASSSSDAGDTQYF. In nucleotides, the CDR3 is TGCGCCAGCAGCAGCTCGGACGCGGGGGATACGCAGTATTTT. Full variable domain (outside the CDR3, taken from reference TRBV5-1 and TRBJ2-3): KAGVTQTPRYLIKTRGQQVTLSCSPISGHRSVSWYQQTPGQGLQFLFEYFSETQRNKGNFPGRFSGRQFSNSRSEMNVSTLELGDSALYLCASSSSDAGDTQYFGPGTRLTVL.

The V call is TRBV6-1, the J call TRBJ1-5; D remains ambiguous. This CDR3 comprises 14 residues. V lost 1 base and J 0 bases, leaving 4 bases between the germline ends. Germline CDR1 is MNHNS and CDR2 is SASEGT. This CDR3 reads CASSEVGSNQPQHF. Written as DNA, the CDR3 is TGTGCCAGCAGTGAAGTGGGTAGCAATCAGCCCCAGCATTTT.

The CDR3 sequence: CASSTRQAGQPQHF. CDR3 coding DNA: TGTGCCAGCAGTACTCGACAGGCCGGTCAGCCCCAGCATTTT. The J gene is TRBJ1-5, the V gene TRBV2; possibly TRBD1 for D (6 bases). Germline lookup yields CDR1 SNHLY and CDR2 FYNNEI. The V and J ends lost 5 bases and 6 bases respectively, with 14 bases between them. CDR3 length: 14 residues.

This chain connects TRBV19 to TRBJ2-7, with D hard to call. Germline CDR1 is LNHDA and CDR2 is SQIVND (reference sequence). The V end lost 5 bases, the J end lost 5 bases, and 7 bases lay between the germline ends. The CDR3 is 11 residues long. The CDR3: CASSSMDEQYF. The CDR3 coding sequence is TGTGCCAGTAGTTCCATGGACGAGCAGTACTTC.

This clone has just one count. The chain carries TRBV7-9 and TRBJ2-1; perhaps D is TRBD1 or TRBD2 (6 bases each). Germline V gene sequence: CDR1 SEHNR, CDR2 FQNEAQ (reference sequence). V gave up 5 bases and J gave up 7 bases, with 15 bases separating them. CDR3 size: 14 residues. DNA for the CDR3: TGTGCCAGCAGCCCGCTGGGGGCGGGGAATGAGCAGTTCTTC. Translating it yields CASSPLGAGNEQFF.

The CDR3 DNA is TGCGCCAGCAGCCAGCGGGGGGGCCTTGGAGATACGCAGTATTTT. As protein: CASSQRGGLGDTQYF. The chain couples TRBV5-1 to TRBJ2-3; TRBD2 matches at 10 bases. With V trimmed by 4 bases and J by 5 bases, 7 bases remained unmatched. Germline V gene sequence: CDR1 SGHRS, CDR2 YFSETQ. The CDR3 extends over 15 amino acids. The variable domain in full, completed from reference TRBV5-1 and TRBJ2-3, reads KAGVTQTPRYLIKTRGQQVTLSCSPISGHRSVSWYQQTPGQGLQFLFEYFSETQRNKGNFPGRFSGRQFSNSRSEMNVSTLELGDSALYLCASSQRGGLGDTQYFGPGTRLTVL.

The chain employs TRBV4-1 and TRBJ1-2; unclear D gene. The CDR3 covers 15 residues. Trimming took 6 bases from V and 4 from J, leaving 18 bases between them. Germline V gene lookup returns CDR1 MGHRA and CDR2 YSYEKL. In DNA, the CDR3 is TGCGCCAGCAGAAGAGGATTCGAGAGTTCCTATGGCTACACCTTC. Protein sequence: CASRRGFESSYGYTF.

The chain recombines TRBV5-1 with TRBJ1-5, with 7 bases matching TRBD1. Germline V lookup: CDR1 SGHRS, CDR2 YFSETQ. Trimming cost V 4 bases and J 7 bases; bases outside gene matches: 8. There are 14 residues in the CDR3. The CDR3 DNA reads TGCGCCAGCAGCCCAGGGACAGAGAGGCAGCCCCAGCATTTT. This gives the protein CASSPGTERQPQHF.

The chain carries TRBV2 and TRBJ1-6; TRBD1 matches at 7 bases. This CDR3 is built from 13 residues. Germline lookup yields CDR1 SNHLY and CDR2 FYNNEI. Germline trimming cut 8 bases from V and 5 bases from J; bases unmatched to any gene: 3. The CDR3 loop is CASRDRDNSPLHF. The CDR3 DNA sequence: TGTGCCAGCCGGGACAGAGATAATTCACCCCTCCACTTT.

This clone appeared a few times. The rearrangement links TRBV5-1 to TRBJ1-1, with a weak D call TRBD1 (6 bases). The ends were cut back, 3 bases at V and 2 bases at J, with 11 bases in the middle. The germline V gene encodes CDR1 SGHRS and CDR2 YFSETQ. This CDR3 contains 14 residues. CDR3 residues: CASSYAGVNTEAFF. In DNA, the CDR3 is TGCGCCAGCAGCTACGCAGGGGTCAACACTGAAGCTTTCTTT. Full variable domain (outside the CDR3, taken from reference TRBV5-1 and TRBJ1-1): KAGVTQTPRYLIKTRGQQVTLSCSPISGHRSVSWYQQTPGQGLQFLFEYFSETQRNKGNFPGRFSGRQFSNSRSEMNVSTLELGDSALYLCASSYAGVNTEAFFGQGTRLTVV.

J is TRBJ1-4 and V is TRBV5-4, with 7 positions matching TRBD1. V gave up 5 bases and J gave up 5 bases; unmatched junction bases: 9. Germline assignment: CDR1 SGHNT and CDR2 YYREEE (reference sequence). The CDR3 is made up of 15 amino acids. The CDR3, as DNA: TGTGCCAGCAGTACAGGACAGGCCATGAATGAAAAACTGTTTTTT. Amino acids: CASSTGQAMNEKLFF.